The sequence of this TCR beta chain was determined in a study of early T cells in non-severe SARS-CoV-2 infection. Study details: With bulk RNA from unsorted whole blood as input, sequencing yielded unpaired chains.

Using its own MiXCR run on the 5' RACE reads, TCRdb lists one record per CDR3 protein. The sample has around 80,000 distinct CDR3 sequences, approximately 10% seen once. The CDR3 is 8 amino acids. In germline, CDR1 is SQVTM, CDR2 ANQGSEA. V gave up 5 bases and J gave up 10 bases, with 5 bases separating them. This sequence joins TRBV29-1 and TRBJ1-1; D unresolved. The clonotype was recovered from an adult who was a healthcare worker with PCR-confirmed SARS-CoV-2 infection or an uninfected control (not recorded which). The sequencing used whole blood, collected at baseline. CDR3 protein: CSVQGAFF. The CDR3 nucleotides read TGCAGCGTTCAAGGAGCTTTCTTT.